This T cell receptor beta chain was obtained from a study of radiotherapy plus CTLA-4 blockade in lung cancer. About the study: Objective responses arose in roughly 17% of patients, and 25% to 35% experienced disease control.

Germline V gene data show CDR1 as MDHEN and CDR2 as SYDVKM. Deletions cut 10 bases from V and 4 bases from J, with 14 bases between. The CDR3 has 13 amino acids. Profiled with immunoSEQ multiplex PCR; TCRdb holds only in-frame clones, not every one. This sample has tens of thousands of clones, with 83% found just once. V is TRBV28 and J is TRBJ1-5; the D is unclear. The TCR sequence derives from a human donor with non-small cell lung cancer who had stable disease on radiotherapy plus ipilimumab. Sample: peripheral blood, taken from a patient treated with radiotherapy plus ipilimumab. CDR3 DNA sequence: TGTGCCACCTCCGGCTCTAGGAATCAGCCCCAGCATTTT. This gives the protein CATSGSRNQPQHF.